The 23 T cell receptor beta chains in this list originate from one sample, sequenced in a study of metastatic and nonmetastatic thyroid tumors. Thyroid surgery was performed in patients who had received no treatment beforehand. TCRdb re-called clones via MiXCR from the PCR reads. Of roughly 27,000 clones in the sample, 10% to 15% were seen once. The sequenced sample consisted of blood. These receptors all stem from a female donor with papillary thyroid cancer or a benign thyroid nodule (not recorded which). Some clones in this sample may be carry-over from other donors' samples.

This clone was recorded at least ten times. The rearrangement uses TRBV2 and TRBJ2-7, with a tentative D call TRBD2 (5 bases). CDR3 length: 9 amino acids. V was shortened by 11 bases and J by 5 bases, with 7 bases between the two germline ends. The germline V gene encodes CDR1 SNHLY and CDR2 FYNNEI. CDR3 in amino acids: CAAGDEQYF. In DNA form, the CDR3 reads TGTGCCGCCGGGGACGAGCAGTACTTC.

This clone has at least ten counts. The V and J genes are TRBV12-3 or TRBV12-4 and TRBJ2-1, with D maybe TRBD1 (5 bases). There are 13 residues in the CDR3. V was cut by 3 bases and J by 6 bases, with 9 bases left in between. CDR3 in DNA: TGTGCCAGCAGTTTTAGGGGAATCAATGAGCAGTTCTTC. It is translated as CASSFRGINEQFF.

This clone has at least ten counts. One base away lies a much larger clone, so this may be a sequencing read error. The chain carries TRBV6-6 and TRBJ2-5; 7 bases are a match to TRBD1. Per the germline V gene, CDR1 is MNHNY and CDR2 is SVGAGI (reference sequence). This CDR3 is 15 amino acids long. CDR3 region: CASNYSQGDRETQYF. The CDR3 DNA reads TGTGCCAGCAATTACTCCCAGGGGGACCGAGAGACCCAGTACTTC.

This clone was detected ten times or more. The gene calls are TRBV12-3 or TRBV12-4 and TRBJ1-3; D perhaps matches TRBD1 (6 bases). Deletions cut 6 bases from V and 0 bases from J, with 18 bases between. The CDR3 has 17 residues. Written as DNA, the CDR3 is TGTGCCAGCAGGAGACGACCAGGGGCTCCCTCTGGAAACACCATATATTTT. This codes for CASRRRPGAPSGNTIYF.

There are many counts of this clone. The gene calls are TRBV5-1 and TRBJ1-1, with D possibly TRBD1 on 5 matching bases. Germline V CDR1 and CDR2: SGHRS, YFSETQ. The CDR3 contains 16 residues. Trimming removed 0 bases from V and 4 bases from J, with 16 bases in between. The CDR3 region is CASSLEAGKSSTEAFF. The CDR3 coding sequence is TGCGCCAGCAGCTTGGAGGCAGGGAAGAGTAGCACTGAAGCTTTCTTT.

This clone has a count of ten or more. The gene calls are TRBV6-2 or TRBV6-3 and TRBJ1-1, with D possibly TRBD1 on 5 matching bases. This CDR3 is 14 amino acids long. Between the trimmed V and J ends, which lost 6 bases and 0 bases, there was a span of 11 bases. Germline CDR1 and CDR2: MNHEY and SVGEGT. The CDR3 is CASSPRQLNTEAFF. DNA for the CDR3: TGTGCCAGCAGCCCCCGACAGCTGAACACTGAAGCTTTCTTT.

Concerning this clone itself: The junction departs from the called germline gene at one end, perhaps through a read error. The chain couples TRBV11-2 to TRBJ2-3, with TRBD2 identical over 12 bases. The CDR3 runs to 16 residues. From germline, CDR1 is SGHAT and CDR2 FQNNGV. CDR3: CGSSFLAGGPGDTQYF. CDR3 nucleotides: TGTGGCAGCAGCTTTCTAGCGGGAGGGCCTGGAGATACCCAGTATTTT.

Notes on this clone: Germline and junction disagree at one end, which may indicate a read error. The chain couples TRBV3-1 to TRBJ1-6; TRBD1 agrees at 9 bases. CDR1 is LGHDT, CDR2 YNNKEL, per germline (reference sequence). The CDR3 runs to 15 residues. The CDR3 DNA reads as TGTGCCAGCACCCAAGGACAGGGGTGGAATTCACCCCTCCACTTT. Translating gives CASTQGQGWNSPLHF.

By share of the sample, this clone is medium-sized. The V gene is TRBV20-1, the J gene TRBJ1-1, with 7 bases aligning to TRBD1. Germline CDR1 and CDR2: DFQATT and SNEGSKA (reference sequence). V was pared by 6 bases and J by 4 bases, with 8 bases of the junction left unmatched. The CDR3 length is 13 residues. The CDR3 sequence: CSAVPGGPTEAFF. Written as DNA, the CDR3 is TGCAGTGCGGTGCCAGGGGGGCCCACTGAAGCTTTCTTT.

This clone has a handful of counts. V is TRBV2 and J is TRBJ1-2; D is uncertain. This CDR3 has 14 residues. V lost 8 bases and J 2 bases, leaving 15 bases between the germline ends. Germline V lookup: CDR1 SNHLY, CDR2 FYNNEI. CDR3 protein: CASGTVTANYGYTF. The CDR3 DNA reads TGTGCCAGCGGTACAGTCACAGCGAACTATGGCTACACCTTC.

This clone was detected ten times or more. V and J are TRBV27 and TRBJ2-3; D assignment may be TRBD1 or TRBD2 (5 bases each). The V end was cut by 3 bases, the J end by 1 base, with 11 bases between. The CDR3 loop spans 15 amino acids. From germline, CDR1 is MNHEY and CDR2 SMNVEV (reference sequence). The CDR3 DNA sequence: TGTGCCAGCAGTTTCCAGCAGGGAGGCACAGATACGCAGTATTTT. Amino acid sequence: CASSFQQGGTDTQYF.

In this sample, this clone turned up many times. It may be a read error: a sequence one base away is much more abundant. This CDR3 is missing its conserved last phenylalanine or tryptophan, likely due to a read error. V and J are TRBV20-1 and TRBJ2-1, with unresolved D. CDR3 size: 15 residues. In germline, CDR1 is DFQATT, CDR2 SNEGSKA (reference sequence). Trimming took 6 bases from V and 8 from J, leaving 23 bases between them. Here the CDR3 reads CSAPERRKGGDEQFL. In DNA, the CDR3 is TGCAGTGCCCCGGAACGACGGAAAGGTGGAGATGAGCAGTTCCTC.

At least ten counts were recorded for this clone. This may be a read error, as it is one base from a much larger clone. The J gene is TRBJ2-3, the V gene TRBV4-2; weak D call: TRBD1 (5 bases). Germline V gene data show CDR1 as LGHNA and CDR2 as YNFKEQ. The CDR3 is 13 residues long. For the CDR3, the DNA is TGTGCCAGCAACCAAGGGGTGGGGGATACGCAGTATTTT. This codes for CASNQGVGDTQYF.

This clone occurred many times. A junction end diverges from the germline sequence, so it may reflect a read error. V usage is TRBV9 and J usage is TRBJ1-1; D is perhaps TRBD1 (6 bases). This CDR3 has 14 residues. The germline V gene has CDR1 SGDLS and CDR2 YYNGEE. Here the CDR3 reads CVSSVGGARTEAFF. Here the CDR3 DNA reads TGTGTCAGCAGCGTAGGGGGGGCGAGGACTGAAGCTTTCTTT.

About this clone: A much more abundant neighbour one base away suggests this may be a read error. The sample holds other DNA sequences that translate to the same CDR3. This sequence joins TRBV6-1 and TRBJ2-5; tentative D call: TRBD1 (5 bases). This CDR3 is built from 11 residues. V lost 9 bases to trimming and J lost 8 bases, with 13 bases between them. Germline assignment: CDR1 MNHNS and CDR2 SASEGT. The CDR3 coding sequence is TGTGCCAGACCCACAGGCTCCACCCAGTACTTC. This translates into CARPTGSTQYF.

This clone was counted ten times or more. Here the CDR3 DNA reads TGCGCCAGCAGCTTGGGGGGGACTAGCGGGAGAGGAGAGACCCAGTACTTC. Translated, it gives CASSLGGTSGRGETQYF. The chain recombines TRBV5-1 with TRBJ2-5, with 14 bases matching TRBD2. V was pared by 0 bases and J by 4 bases, with 5 bases of the junction left unmatched. This CDR3 is built from 17 residues. Germline CDR1 and CDR2: SGHRS and YFSETQ.

This clone came up many times. The sample contains more than one DNA sequence encoding this CDR3. The rearrangement links TRBV28 to TRBJ1-1; D not resolved. The CDR3 extends over 13 amino acids. The V end lost 2 bases, the J end lost 0 bases, and 4 bases lay between the germline ends. The V gene's germline CDR1 is MDHEN and CDR2 SYDVKM. CDR3 residues: CASSLQVNTEAFF. As DNA, the CDR3 is TGTGCCAGCAGTTTACAGGTGAACACTGAAGCTTTCTTT.

This clone has at least ten counts. V usage is TRBV30 and J usage is TRBJ1-2; TRBD1 agrees at 10 bases. This CDR3 spans 14 amino acids. J gave up 7 bases and V 3 bases, and 8 bases lay outside the gene matches. Germline V gene data show CDR1 as GTSNPN and CDR2 as SVGIG (reference sequence). The CDR3 nucleotides are TGTGCCTGGAGCGTTTACGGGACAGGGGCTGGCTACACCTTC. This translates into CAWSVYGTGAGYTF. Full variable domain (missing parts from reference TRBV30 and TRBJ1-2): SQTIHQWPATLVQPVGSPLSLECTVEGTSNPNLYWYRQAAGRGLQLLFYSVGIGQISSEVPQNLSASRPQDRQFILSSKKLLLSDSGFYLCAWSVYGTGAGYTFGSGTRLTVV.

This clone was recorded at least ten times. The V call is TRBV7-8, the J call TRBJ2-1, with 9 bases aligning to TRBD1. The V gene's germline CDR1 is SGHVS and CDR2 FQNEAQ. There are 17 residues in the CDR3. The V gene end was trimmed by 4 bases and the J gene end by 1 base; junction bases not matched to a gene: 8. The CDR3 DNA reads TGTGCCAGCAGCTCCCGAACAGGGGGCCAGTCCTACAATGAGCAGTTCTTC. Encoded protein: CASSSRTGGQSYNEQFF.

This clone was recorded many times. This sequence joins TRBV30 and TRBJ1-2; TRBD1 matches at 7 bases. Germline V gene lookup returns CDR1 GTSNPN and CDR2 SVGIG (reference sequence). V lost 5 bases, J lost 6 bases, and 9 bases stayed unmatched. The CDR3 totals 13 residues. CDR3 sequence: CAWARQGSHGYTF. The CDR3 nucleotides are TGTGCCTGGGCTCGACAGGGATCGCATGGCTACACCTTC.

This clone showed up many times. The J gene is TRBJ2-7, the V gene TRBV4-1; 12 nucleotides align to TRBD2. Germline trimming cut 4 bases from V and 6 bases from J; bases unmatched to any gene: 7. The germline V gene has CDR1 MGHRA and CDR2 YSYEKL. The CDR3 contains 15 residues. The CDR3 protein is CASSPHELAGGEQYF. The CDR3 DNA is TGCGCCAGCAGCCCCCACGAACTAGCGGGAGGCGAGCAGTACTTC.

By share, this clone counts as medium-sized. V and J are TRBV19 and TRBJ1-2; D is possibly TRBD1 (6 bases). This CDR3 is 15 amino acids long. Per germline, CDR1 LNHDA and CDR2 SQIVND (reference sequence). V was trimmed by 10 bases and J by 1 base, leaving 19 bases between them. Here the CDR3 reads CATSQMTGNNYGYTF. The CDR3 region has the DNA TGTGCCACTAGCCAGATGACAGGCAATAACTATGGCTACACCTTC. Using reference TRBV19 and TRBJ1-2 for the parts outside the CDR3, the full variable domain is DGGITQSPKYLFRKEGQNVTLSCEQNLNHDAMYWYRQDPGQGLRLIYYSQIVNDFQKGDIAEGYSVSREKKESFPLTVTSAQKNPTAFYLCATSQMTGNNYGYTFGSGTRLTVV.

In this sample, this clone turned up many times. The gene calls are TRBV9 and TRBJ2-7; 7 nucleotides match TRBD2. The CDR3 spans 15 residues. The trim removed 0 bases at V and 7 bases at J, leaving 10 bases unmatched. Germline V CDR1 and CDR2: SGDLS, YYNGEE. The CDR3 reads CASSVAGLPHIEQYF. The CDR3 bases are TGTGCCAGCAGCGTAGCGGGACTACCTCACATAGAGCAGTACTTC.